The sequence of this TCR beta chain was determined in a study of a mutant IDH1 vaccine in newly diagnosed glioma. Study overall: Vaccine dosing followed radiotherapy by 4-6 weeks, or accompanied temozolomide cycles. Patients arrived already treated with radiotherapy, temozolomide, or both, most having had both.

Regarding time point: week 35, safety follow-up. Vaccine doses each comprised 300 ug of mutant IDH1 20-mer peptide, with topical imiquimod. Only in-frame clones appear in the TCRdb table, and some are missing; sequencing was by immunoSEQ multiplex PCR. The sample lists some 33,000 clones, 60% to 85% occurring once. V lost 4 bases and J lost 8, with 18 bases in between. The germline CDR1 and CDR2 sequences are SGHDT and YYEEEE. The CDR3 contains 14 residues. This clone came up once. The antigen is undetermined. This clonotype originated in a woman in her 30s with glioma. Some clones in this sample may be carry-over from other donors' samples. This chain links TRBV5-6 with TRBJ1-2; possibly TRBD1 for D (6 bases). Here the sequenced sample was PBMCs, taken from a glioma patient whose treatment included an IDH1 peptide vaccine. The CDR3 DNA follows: TGTGCCAGCAGCCTGGGCAGGGGCAGGTTGGGCTACACCTTC. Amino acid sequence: CASSLGRGRLGYTF.